The clone carrying this TCR beta chain appeared a few times. The entry originates in a study of early T cells in non-severe SARS-CoV-2 infection. The TCR library protocol was used to attach unique molecular identifiers. These identifiers were attached to individual cDNA molecules. A single record per CDR3 protein comes from TCRdb applying MiXCR to the 5' RACE reads. Among over 85,000 distinct CDR3 sequences, roughly 12% were seen once, and the ten largest hold 3% to 4.5%. CDR1 is SGHRS and CDR2 is YFSETQ in the germline V gene. Trimming pared 4 bases from V and 3 bases from J, leaving 11 bases between. The CDR3 is made up of 14 amino acids.

The source material was whole blood, sampled at baseline. This sequence joins TRBV5-1 and TRBJ1-5, with D perhaps TRBD1 (6 bases). The sequence derives from an adult who was a healthcare worker with PCR-confirmed SARS-CoV-2 infection or an uninfected control (not recorded which). The CDR3 nucleotides are TGCGCCAGCAGCCCGGACAGTATCAATCAGCCCCAGCATTTT. The encoded protein is CASSPDSINQPQHF.